The entry below describes one T cell receptor beta chain. The germline V gene encodes CDR1 MNHEY and CDR2 SMNVEV (reference sequence). The CDR3 runs 13 residues. V was trimmed by 6 bases and J by 7 bases, leaving 15 bases between them. Using immunoSEQ multiplex PCR, the repertoire was profiled, and TCRdb retains in-frame clones only, with some absent. The sample comprises about 44,000 clones, 80% to 90% of which are singletons, and approximately 1.1% rests with the top ten. The sample comes from a study of T cell changes during pregnancy in multiple sclerosis. This sequence originates from a female donor with multiple sclerosis, enrolled in a pregnancy study. Specimen: CD4+ T cells from peripheral blood mononuclear cells, collected after pregnancy. The chain is built from TRBV27 and TRBJ2-5; D might be TRBD2 (7 bases). CDR3 nucleotides: TGTGCCAGCAGCTGGGGGGGCCAGGGGACCCAGTACTTC. This codes for CASSWGGQGTQYF.